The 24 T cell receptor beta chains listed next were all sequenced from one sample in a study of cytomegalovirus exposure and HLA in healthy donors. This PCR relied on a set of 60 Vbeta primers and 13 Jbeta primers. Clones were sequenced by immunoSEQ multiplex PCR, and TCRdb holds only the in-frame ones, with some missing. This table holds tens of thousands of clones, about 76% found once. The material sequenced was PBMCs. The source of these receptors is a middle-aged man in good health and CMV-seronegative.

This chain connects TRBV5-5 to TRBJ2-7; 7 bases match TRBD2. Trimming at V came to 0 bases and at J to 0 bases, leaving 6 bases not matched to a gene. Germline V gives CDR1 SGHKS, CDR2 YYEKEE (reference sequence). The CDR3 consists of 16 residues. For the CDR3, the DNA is TGTGCCAGCAGCTTGGTTGTGGGGGGGAGCTCCTACGAGCAGTACTTC. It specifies CASSLVVGGSSYEQYF. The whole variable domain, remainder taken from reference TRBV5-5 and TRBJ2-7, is DAGVTQSPTHLIKTRGQQVTLRCSPISGHKSVSWYQQVLGQGPQFIFQYYEKEERGRGNFPDRFSARQFPNYSSELNVNALLLGDSALYLCASSLVVGGSSYEQYFGPGTRLTVT.

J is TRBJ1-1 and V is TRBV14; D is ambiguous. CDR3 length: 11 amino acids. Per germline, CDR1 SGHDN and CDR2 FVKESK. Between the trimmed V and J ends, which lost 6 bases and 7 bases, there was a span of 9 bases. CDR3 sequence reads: CASRDRGEAFF. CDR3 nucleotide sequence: TGTGCCAGCAGAGATCGCGGTGAAGCTTTCTTT.

The CDR3, as DNA: TGTGCCAGCGGCGGGAGGTCCTATAATTCACCCCTCCACTTT. This translates into CASGGRSYNSPLHF. The chain employs TRBV6-1 and TRBJ1-6; no clear D. V lost 8 bases, J lost 1 base, and 9 bases lay in between. The germline V gene has CDR1 MNHNS and CDR2 SASEGT. CDR3 length: 14 amino acids.

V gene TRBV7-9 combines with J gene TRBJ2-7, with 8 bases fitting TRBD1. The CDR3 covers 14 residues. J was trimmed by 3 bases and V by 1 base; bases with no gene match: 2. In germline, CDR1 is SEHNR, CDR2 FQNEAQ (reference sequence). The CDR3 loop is CASSLVGQGYEQYF. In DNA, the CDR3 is TGTGCCAGCAGCTTAGTAGGACAGGGCTACGAGCAGTACTTC.

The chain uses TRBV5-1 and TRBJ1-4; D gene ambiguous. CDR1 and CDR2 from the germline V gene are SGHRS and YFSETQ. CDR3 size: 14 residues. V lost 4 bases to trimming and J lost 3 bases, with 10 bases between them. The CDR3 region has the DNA TGCGCCAGCAGCGATGGCGGCCCTAATGAAAAACTGTTTTTT. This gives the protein CASSDGGPNEKLFF. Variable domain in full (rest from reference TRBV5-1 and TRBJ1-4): KAGVTQTPRYLIKTRGQQVTLSCSPISGHRSVSWYQQTPGQGLQFLFEYFSETQRNKGNFPGRFSGRQFSNSRSEMNVSTLELGDSALYLCASSDGGPNEKLFFGSGTQLSVL.

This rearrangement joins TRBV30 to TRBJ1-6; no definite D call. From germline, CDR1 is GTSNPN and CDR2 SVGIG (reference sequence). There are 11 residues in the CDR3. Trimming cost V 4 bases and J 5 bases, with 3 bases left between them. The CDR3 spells CAWNNNSPLHF. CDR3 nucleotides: TGTGCCTGGAATAATAATTCACCCCTCCACTTT.

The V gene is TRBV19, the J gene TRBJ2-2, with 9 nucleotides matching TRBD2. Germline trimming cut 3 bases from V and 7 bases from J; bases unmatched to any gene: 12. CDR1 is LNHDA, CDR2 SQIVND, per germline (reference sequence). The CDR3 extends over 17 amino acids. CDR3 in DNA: TGTGCCAGTAGTATGGGCCTAGCGGGGTCCTGGGGCGGGGAGCTGTTTTTT. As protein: CASSMGLAGSWGGELFF. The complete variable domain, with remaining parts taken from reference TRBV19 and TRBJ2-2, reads DGGITQSPKYLFRKEGQNVTLSCEQNLNHDAMYWYRQDPGQGLRLIYYSQIVNDFQKGDIAEGYSVSREKKESFPLTVTSAQKNPTAFYLCASSMGLAGSWGGELFFGEGSRLTVL.

The CDR3 protein is CASSIVRSSYNEQFF. The DNA for the CDR3 is TGCGCCAGCAGCATTGTTCGGAGCTCCTACAATGAGCAGTTCTTC. The chain carries TRBV5-1 and TRBJ2-1; D gene ambiguous. CDR1 SGHRS and CDR2 YFSETQ come from the germline V gene. The V and J ends lost 4 bases and 0 bases respectively, with 11 bases between them. This CDR3 comprises 15 residues. Full variable domain (remainder filled in from reference TRBV5-1 and TRBJ2-1): KAGVTQTPRYLIKTRGQQVTLSCSPISGHRSVSWYQQTPGQGLQFLFEYFSETQRNKGNFPGRFSGRQFSNSRSEMNVSTLELGDSALYLCASSIVRSSYNEQFFGPGTRLTVL.

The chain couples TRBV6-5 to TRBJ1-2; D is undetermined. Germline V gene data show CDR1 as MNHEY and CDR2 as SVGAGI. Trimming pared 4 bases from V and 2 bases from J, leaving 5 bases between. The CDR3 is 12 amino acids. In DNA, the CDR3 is TGTGCCAGCAGTTTCCAAAACTATGGCTACACCTTC. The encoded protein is CASSFQNYGYTF.

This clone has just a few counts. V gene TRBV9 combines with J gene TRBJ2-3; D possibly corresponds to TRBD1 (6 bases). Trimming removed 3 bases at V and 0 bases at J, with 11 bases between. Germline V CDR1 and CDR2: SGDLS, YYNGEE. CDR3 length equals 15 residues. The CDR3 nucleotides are TGTGCCAGCAGCGACCCCGGGACAAGCACAGATACGCAGTATTTT. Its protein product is CASSDPGTSTDTQYF.

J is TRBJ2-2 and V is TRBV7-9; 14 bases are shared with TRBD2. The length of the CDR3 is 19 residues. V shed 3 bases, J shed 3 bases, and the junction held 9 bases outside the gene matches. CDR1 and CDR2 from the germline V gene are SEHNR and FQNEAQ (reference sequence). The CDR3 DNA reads TGTGCCAGCAGCTTTTCCCCGGGACTAGCGGGGGACTACACCGGGGAGCTGTTTTTT. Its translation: CASSFSPGLAGDYTGELFF.

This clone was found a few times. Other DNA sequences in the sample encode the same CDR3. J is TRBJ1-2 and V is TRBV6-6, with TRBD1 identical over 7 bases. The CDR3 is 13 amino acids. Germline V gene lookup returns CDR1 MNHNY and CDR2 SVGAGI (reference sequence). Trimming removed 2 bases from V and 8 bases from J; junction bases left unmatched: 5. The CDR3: CASSYGQGDGYTF. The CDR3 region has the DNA TGTGCCAGCAGTTACGGGCAGGGGGACGGCTACACCTTC.

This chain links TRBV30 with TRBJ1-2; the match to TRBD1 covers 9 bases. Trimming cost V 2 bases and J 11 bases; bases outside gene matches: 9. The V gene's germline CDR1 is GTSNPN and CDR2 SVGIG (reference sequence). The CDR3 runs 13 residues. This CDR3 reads CAWSQDRGYGYTF. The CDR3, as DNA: TGTGCCTGGAGTCAGGACAGGGGATACGGTTACACCTTC. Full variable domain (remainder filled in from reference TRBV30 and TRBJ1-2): SQTIHQWPATLVQPVGSPLSLECTVEGTSNPNLYWYRQAAGRGLQLLFYSVGIGQISSEVPQNLSASRPQDRQFILSSKKLLLSDSGFYLCAWSQDRGYGYTFGSGTRLTVV.

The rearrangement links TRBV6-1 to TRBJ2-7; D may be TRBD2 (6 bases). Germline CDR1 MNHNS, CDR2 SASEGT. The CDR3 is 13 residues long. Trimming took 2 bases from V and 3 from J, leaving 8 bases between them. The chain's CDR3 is CASSEREYYEQYF. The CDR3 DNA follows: TGTGCCAGCAGTGAACGGGAGTACTACGAGCAGTACTTC.

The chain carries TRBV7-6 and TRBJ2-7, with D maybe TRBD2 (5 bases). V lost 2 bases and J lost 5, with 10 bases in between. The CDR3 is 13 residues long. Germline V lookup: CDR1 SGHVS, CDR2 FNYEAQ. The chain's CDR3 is CASSLMATNEQYF. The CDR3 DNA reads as TGTGCCAGCAGCTTAATGGCGACTAACGAGCAGTACTTC.

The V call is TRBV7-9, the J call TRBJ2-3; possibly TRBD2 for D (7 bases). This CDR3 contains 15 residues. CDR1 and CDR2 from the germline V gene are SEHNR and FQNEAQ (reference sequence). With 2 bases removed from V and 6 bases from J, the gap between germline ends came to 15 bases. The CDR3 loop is CASSLNGGPADTQYF. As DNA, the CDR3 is TGTGCCAGCAGCTTAAACGGGGGGCCAGCGGATACGCAGTATTTT.

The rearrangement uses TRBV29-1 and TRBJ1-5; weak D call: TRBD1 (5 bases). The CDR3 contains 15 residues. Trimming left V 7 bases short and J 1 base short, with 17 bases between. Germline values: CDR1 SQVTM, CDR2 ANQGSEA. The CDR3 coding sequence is TGCAGCGCCCGGTCGGGGGTCGGGAGCAATCAGCCCCAGCATTTT. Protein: CSARSGVGSNQPQHF.

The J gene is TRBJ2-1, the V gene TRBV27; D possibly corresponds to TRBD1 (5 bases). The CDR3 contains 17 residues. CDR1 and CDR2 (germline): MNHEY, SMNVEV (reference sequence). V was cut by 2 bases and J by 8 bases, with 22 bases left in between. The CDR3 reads CASSLVGVQGISDEQFF. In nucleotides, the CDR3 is TGTGCCAGCAGTTTAGTGGGTGTCCAGGGTATCAGCGATGAGCAGTTCTTC.

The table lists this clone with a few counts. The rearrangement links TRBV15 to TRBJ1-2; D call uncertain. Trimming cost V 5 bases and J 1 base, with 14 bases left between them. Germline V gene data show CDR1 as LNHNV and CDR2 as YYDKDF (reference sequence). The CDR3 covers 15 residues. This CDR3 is CATSSRQDLNYGYTF. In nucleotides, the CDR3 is TGTGCCACCAGCTCCAGACAAGATCTTAACTATGGCTACACCTTC.

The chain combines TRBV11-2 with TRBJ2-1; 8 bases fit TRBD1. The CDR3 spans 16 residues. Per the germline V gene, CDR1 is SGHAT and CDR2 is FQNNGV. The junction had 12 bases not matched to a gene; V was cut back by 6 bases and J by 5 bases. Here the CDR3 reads CASRHLRQGPNNEQFF. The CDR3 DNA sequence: TGTGCCAGCAGACACCTTAGACAGGGGCCTAACAATGAGCAGTTCTTC.

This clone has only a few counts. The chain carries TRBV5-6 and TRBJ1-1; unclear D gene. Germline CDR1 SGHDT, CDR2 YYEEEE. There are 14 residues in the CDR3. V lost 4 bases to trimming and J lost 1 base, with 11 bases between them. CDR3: CASSHREWNTEAFF. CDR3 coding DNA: TGTGCCAGCAGCCATAGGGAGTGGAACACTGAAGCTTTCTTT.

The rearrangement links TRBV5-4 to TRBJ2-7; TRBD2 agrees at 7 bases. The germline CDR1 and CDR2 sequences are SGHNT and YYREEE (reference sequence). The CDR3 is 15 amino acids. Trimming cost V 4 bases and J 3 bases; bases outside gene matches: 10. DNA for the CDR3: TGTGCCAGCAGCCTACGAGGAGCGGGGAGCTACGAGCAGTACTTC. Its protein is CASSLRGAGSYEQYF. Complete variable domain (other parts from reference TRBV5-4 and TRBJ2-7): ETGVTQSPTHLIKTRGQQVTLRCSSQSGHNTVSWYQQALGQGPQFIFQYYREEENGRGNFPPRFSGLQFPNYSSELNVNALELDDSALYLCASSLRGAGSYEQYFGPGTRLTVT.

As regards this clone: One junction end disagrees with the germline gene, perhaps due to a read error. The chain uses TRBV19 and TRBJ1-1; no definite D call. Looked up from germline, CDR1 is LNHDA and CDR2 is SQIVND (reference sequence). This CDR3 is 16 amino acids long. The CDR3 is CANSIAGSRRDTEAFF. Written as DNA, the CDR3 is TGTGCCAATAGTATAGCTGGGTCGAGGCGTGACACTGAAGCTTTCTTT.

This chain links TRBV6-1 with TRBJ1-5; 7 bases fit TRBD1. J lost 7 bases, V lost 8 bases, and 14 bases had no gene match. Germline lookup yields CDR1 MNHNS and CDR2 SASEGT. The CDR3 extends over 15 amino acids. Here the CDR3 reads CASGDKGAGGQPQHF. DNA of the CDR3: TGTGCCAGCGGCGACAAGGGGGCCGGTGGGCAGCCCCAGCATTTT.